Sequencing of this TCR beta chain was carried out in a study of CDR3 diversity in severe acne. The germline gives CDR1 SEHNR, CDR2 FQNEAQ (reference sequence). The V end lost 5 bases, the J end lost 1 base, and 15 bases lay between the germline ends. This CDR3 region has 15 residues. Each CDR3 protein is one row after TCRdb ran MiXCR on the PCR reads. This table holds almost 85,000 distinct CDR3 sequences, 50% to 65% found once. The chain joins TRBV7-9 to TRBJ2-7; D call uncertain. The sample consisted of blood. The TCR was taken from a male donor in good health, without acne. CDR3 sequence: CASSPSLDGSYEQYF. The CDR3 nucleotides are TGTGCCAGCAGCCCATCCCTGGACGGGTCCTACGAGCAGTACTTC.